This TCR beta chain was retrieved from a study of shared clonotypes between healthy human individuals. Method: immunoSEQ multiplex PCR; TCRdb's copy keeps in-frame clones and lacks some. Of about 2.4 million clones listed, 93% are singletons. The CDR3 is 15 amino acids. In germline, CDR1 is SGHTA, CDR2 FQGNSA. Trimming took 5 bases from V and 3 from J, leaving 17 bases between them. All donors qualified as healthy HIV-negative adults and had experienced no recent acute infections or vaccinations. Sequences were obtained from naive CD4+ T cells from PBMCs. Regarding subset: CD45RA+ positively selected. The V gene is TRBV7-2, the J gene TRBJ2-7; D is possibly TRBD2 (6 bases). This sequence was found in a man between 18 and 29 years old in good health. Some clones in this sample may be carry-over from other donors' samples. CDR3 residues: CASSQRAGQGYEQYF. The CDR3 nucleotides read TGTGCCAGCAGCCAGCGGGCAGGGCAGGGCTACGAGCAGTACTTC.